These 30 T cell receptor beta chains came from one sample sequenced in a study of T cell repertoires in cytomegalovirus infection. TCRdb ran MiXCR on the reads and lists one entry per CDR3 protein. The table includes around 740,000 distinct CDR3 sequences, about 40% detected once. The sample comprised PBMCs. These receptor sequences come from a human donor in good health (CMV status not recorded). Some clones in this sample may be carry-over from other donors' samples.

The CDR3 sequence is CASSCGTGRTTQPQHF. The CDR3 bases are TGTGCCAGCAGTTGCGGGACAGGGAGGACCACGCAGCCCCAGCATTTT. The chain couples TRBV12-3 or TRBV12-4 to TRBJ1-5; 9 bases align to TRBD1. J lost 7 bases, V lost 4 bases, and 11 bases had no gene match. The CDR3 spans 16 residues.

This clonotype occurred a few times. The chain couples TRBV19 to TRBJ2-3; TRBD1 or TRBD2 may be the D gene (5 bases each). CDR1 is LNHDA and CDR2 is SQIVND in the germline V gene (reference sequence). The V and J ends lost 5 bases and 4 bases respectively, with 25 bases between them. This CDR3 is built from 18 residues. Here the CDR3 DNA reads TGTGCCAGTAGTTTCACCGGGACCGGCGTCTCCCCCCCAGATACGCAGTATTTT. Its translation is CASSFTGTGVSPPDTQYF.

Note on this clonotype: A much more abundant neighbour one base away suggests this may be a read error. The chain employs TRBV7-9 and TRBJ1-1, with D maybe TRBD1 (5 bases). Germline CDR1 is SEHNR and CDR2 is FQNEAQ (reference sequence). The CDR3 runs to 14 residues. The V and J ends lost 5 bases and 7 bases respectively, with 17 bases between them. CDR3 bases: TGTGCCAGCAGCGTCCGGGACCTAAGGAATGAAGCTTTCTTT. Translation: CASSVRDLRNEAFF.

The chain links TRBV29-1 to TRBJ2-5, with D perhaps matching TRBD2 (5 bases). Trimming removed 1 base at V and 7 bases at J, with 16 bases between. Germline V gene lookup returns CDR1 SQVTM and CDR2 ANQGSEA. The CDR3 consists of 14 residues. CDR3 protein: CSVEAGESSATQYF. CDR3 DNA: TGCAGCGTTGAAGCTGGGGAGTCATCCGCGACCCAGTACTTC.

The chain joins TRBV5-6 to TRBJ2-3; D unresolved. The germline V and J ends were trimmed by 0 bases and 4 bases, with 6 bases remaining between them. Per germline, CDR1 SGHDT and CDR2 YYEEEE. The CDR3 has 13 amino acids. The DNA of the CDR3 is TGTGCCAGCAGCTTGGATACACCAGATACGCAGTATTTT. Amino acid sequence: CASSLDTPDTQYF.

V is TRBV25-1 and J is TRBJ1-3, with 8 bases lining up with TRBD1. V was pared by 5 bases and J by 5 bases, with 2 bases of the junction left unmatched. The CDR3 loop spans 13 amino acids. The V gene's germline CDR1 is MGHDK and CDR2 SYGVNS. CDR3 DNA: TGTGCCAGCAGTCGGACAGGGAGAAACACCATATATTTT. Translation: CASSRTGRNTIYF.

This clonotype was counted at least ten times. The rearrangement joins TRBV7-9 to TRBJ1-2; TRBD1 is a possible D gene (5 bases). V lost 1 base to trimming and J lost 4 bases, with 10 bases between them. The CDR3 has 14 amino acids. Germline lookup yields CDR1 SEHNR and CDR2 FQNEAQ (reference sequence). CDR3: CASSLGSGGYGYTF. The DNA for the CDR3 is TGTGCCAGCAGCTTAGGATCCGGGGGCTATGGCTACACCTTC.

This clonotype has just a few counts. V and J are TRBV12-3 or TRBV12-4 and TRBJ2-7; 7 positions agree with TRBD1. J was trimmed by 6 bases and V by 6 bases; bases with no gene match: 11. This CDR3 spans 14 amino acids. The DNA for the CDR3 is TGTGCCAGCAGAACGACAGGGAGAGGGGTCGAGCAGTACTTC. Its protein is CASRTTGRGVEQYF.

This sequence joins TRBV4-2 and TRBJ2-7, with D possibly being TRBD1 (6 bases). The V end lost 4 bases, the J end lost 3 bases, and 13 bases lay between the germline ends. Germline V lookup: CDR1 LGHNA, CDR2 YNFKEQ. The CDR3 consists of 14 residues. CDR3 residues: CASSPQSGDYEQYF. Written as DNA, the CDR3 is TGTGCCAGCAGCCCACAATCAGGGGACTACGAGCAGTACTTC.

V and J are TRBV28 and TRBJ2-5, with D maybe TRBD1 (5 bases). There are 14 residues in the CDR3. CDR1 is MDHEN, CDR2 SYDVKM, per germline. Trimming took off 4 bases at V and 1 base at J, with 10 bases between the two ends. The CDR3 here is CASSSTGLQETQYF. The CDR3 nucleotides read TGTGCCAGCAGTTCAACAGGCCTCCAAGAGACCCAGTACTTC.

There are a few counts of this clonotype. The chain employs TRBV7-2 and TRBJ1-2; TRBD1 matches at 9 bases. Trimming removed 4 bases from V and 3 bases from J; junction bases left unmatched: 9. Looked up from germline, CDR1 is SGHTA and CDR2 is FQGNSA. This CDR3 has 16 residues. CDR3 in DNA: TGTGCCAGCAGCTCCCTACAGGGGGCTCTTGACTATGGCTACACCTTC. Its protein is CASSSLQGALDYGYTF.

This clonotype occurred a few times. The chain combines TRBV30 with TRBJ2-5; the D is unclear. The length of the CDR3 is 13 residues. Between the trimmed V and J ends, which lost 0 bases and 5 bases, there was a span of 10 bases. In germline, CDR1 is GTSNPN, CDR2 SVGIG (reference sequence). The CDR3 sequence: CAWSVRRLETQYF. The CDR3 DNA follows: TGTGCCTGGAGTGTAAGGCGACTCGAGACCCAGTACTTC.

This clonotype occurred many times. CDR3 nucleotides: TGTGCCAGCAGCCCCCCGCGGACTGGGACTATCGGCCCTACAGATACGCAGTATTTT. As protein: CASSPPRTGTIGPTDTQYF. The chain joins TRBV11-2 to TRBJ2-3; 7 nucleotides line up with TRBD2. This CDR3 is built from 19 residues. The junction had 20 bases not matched to a gene; V was cut back by 5 bases and J by 3 bases. The germline V gene has CDR1 SGHAT and CDR2 FQNNGV.

This clonotype has just one count. At one end the junction does not follow the germline gene, possibly because of a read error. CDR3 region: CASSSPPGRIFQETQYF. In DNA, the CDR3 is TGTGCCAGCAGCTCCCCTCCCGGACGGATCTTTCAAGAGACCCAGTACTTC. The rearrangement joins TRBV5-3 to TRBJ2-5, with D hard to call. TRBV5-3 is known as an ORF, though its function is uncertain. The CDR3 runs 17 residues.

The chain links TRBV20-1 to TRBJ2-7, with TRBD1 matching 7 bases. The CDR3 covers 13 residues. The germline V gene encodes CDR1 DFQATT and CDR2 SNEGSKA (reference sequence). V lost 3 bases, J lost 1 base, and 3 bases stayed unmatched. The CDR3 spells CSASETGSYEQYF. DNA of the CDR3: TGCAGTGCTAGTGAGACAGGGTCCTACGAGCAGTACTTC.

The chain recombines TRBV12-3 or TRBV12-4 with TRBJ1-5; D not certain. This CDR3 spans 12 amino acids. Between the trimmed V and J ends, which lost 9 bases and 9 bases, there was a span of 15 bases. The CDR3 is CASSSPASPQHF. CDR3 DNA: TGTGCCAGTAGCAGCCCAGCGTCGCCCCAGCATTTT.

This clonotype was observed a handful of times. The gene calls are TRBV7-2 and TRBJ1-5; D might be TRBD1 (6 bases). Trimming took off 2 bases at V and 5 bases at J, with 10 bases between the two ends. Germline V gene lookup returns CDR1 SGHTA and CDR2 FQGNSA. The CDR3 totals 14 residues. The DNA of the CDR3 is TGTGCCAGCAGCTTAAGGAAGGGGGATCAGCCCCAGCATTTT. Amino acid sequence: CASSLRKGDQPQHF. Together with reference TRBV7-2 and TRBJ1-5, the CDR3 gives the full variable domain: GAGVSQSPSNKVTEKGKDVELRCDPISGHTALYWYRQSLGQGLEFLIYFQGNSAPDKSGLPSDRFSAERTGGSVSTLTIQRTQQEDSAVYLCASSLRKGDQPQHFGDGTRLSIL.

This chain links TRBV25-1 with TRBJ2-7, with no clear D. The CDR3 is 16 residues long. V lost 6 bases and J 0 bases, leaving 18 bases between the germline ends. Germline values: CDR1 MGHDK, CDR2 SYGVNS. This CDR3 reads CASSDSPGRSSYEQYF. CDR3 in DNA: TGTGCCAGCAGCGACTCCCCCGGGCGGAGCTCCTACGAGCAGTACTTC.

The chain recombines TRBV7-2 with TRBJ1-5, with D possibly matching TRBD1 (5 bases). This CDR3 is 15 amino acids long. The V end was cut by 5 bases, the J end by 3 bases, with 14 bases between. CDR1 and CDR2 (germline): SGHTA, FQGNSA. The CDR3 region has the DNA TGTGCCAGCAGCCCCAATCCAGGGCACAATCAGCCCCAGCATTTT. Translating gives CASSPNPGHNQPQHF.

The chain couples TRBV7-9 to TRBJ2-3, with 7 bases lining up with TRBD1. Trimming removed 6 bases from V and 1 base from J; junction bases left unmatched: 13. The length of the CDR3 is 17 residues. CDR1 and CDR2 (germline): SEHNR, FQNEAQ (reference sequence). CDR3 protein: CASSTGGGQQRTDTQYF. CDR3 bases: TGTGCCAGCAGTACTGGTGGGGGACAGCAGCGCACAGATACGCAGTATTTT. The variable domain in full, with the rest retrieved from reference TRBV7-9 and TRBJ2-3, is DTGVSQNPRHKITKRGQNVTFRCDPISEHNRLYWYRQTLGQGPEFLTYFQNEAQLEKSRLLSDRFSAERPKGSFSTLEIQRTEQGDSAMYLCASSTGGGQQRTDTQYFGPGTRLTVL.

The chain carries TRBV6-5 and TRBJ2-1; 8 positions match TRBD2. The junction had 3 bases not matched to a gene; V was cut back by 1 base and J by 10 bases. Germline V gene sequence: CDR1 MNHEY, CDR2 SVGAGI. This CDR3 comprises 13 residues. CDR3 in amino acids: CASSYLRGAEQFF. The DNA of the CDR3 is TGTGCCAGCAGTTACTTGCGGGGGGCCGAGCAGTTCTTC.

This chain connects TRBV12-3 or TRBV12-4 to TRBJ2-1, with 7 bases lining up with TRBD1. The CDR3 runs to 15 residues. J gave up 5 bases and V 4 bases, and 8 bases lay outside the gene matches. CDR3 protein: CASSSPGQPHNEQFF. The DNA of the CDR3 is TGTGCCAGCAGTTCCCCGGGACAGCCTCACAATGAGCAGTTCTTC.

V and J are TRBV28 and TRBJ2-7; tentative D call: TRBD2 (5 bases). Trimming pared 1 base from V and 3 bases from J, leaving 19 bases between. The germline CDR1 and CDR2 sequences are MDHEN and SYDVKM. The CDR3 covers 17 residues. CDR3 in amino acids: CASSLSSPIRDIYEQYF. The CDR3 nucleotides are TGTGCCAGCAGTTTATCCTCACCGATTCGGGATATCTACGAGCAGTACTTC.

This chain joins TRBV28 and TRBJ2-2, with D tentatively TRBD1 (6 bases). Trimming left V 8 bases short and J 1 base short, with 11 bases between. CDR3 size: 14 residues. The germline V gene has CDR1 MDHEN and CDR2 SYDVKM. In DNA, the CDR3 is TGTGCCAGCCGGGGCAGGGGGAACACCGGGGAGCTGTTTTTT. Amino acids: CASRGRGNTGELFF.

This clonotype was seen many times. This sequence joins TRBV27 and TRBJ1-1; no definite D call. V lost 6 bases and J lost 1, with 6 bases in between. Per germline, CDR1 MNHEY and CDR2 SMNVEV (reference sequence). This CDR3 spans 12 amino acids. The DNA for the CDR3 is TGTGCCAGCAGGCACGGGAACACTGAAGCTTTCTTT. Protein: CASRHGNTEAFF.

The rearrangement uses TRBV20-1 and TRBJ2-1; D possibly matches TRBD1 or TRBD2 (6 bases each). Germline CDR1 and CDR2: DFQATT and SNEGSKA (reference sequence). V shed 4 bases and J shed 2 bases, with 18 bases lying between them. The CDR3 is 16 residues long. The CDR3 DNA sequence: TGCAGTGCTACAGCCGGGGCCGGGGGCACCTACAATGAGCAGTTCTTC. This encodes CSATAGAGGTYNEQFF.

Regarding this clonotype: A much larger clone lies one base from this, so it may be a read error. This likely comes from a read error, as the CDR3 has no conserved phenylalanine or tryptophan at its end. This rearrangement joins TRBV27 to TRBJ1-1; D is possibly TRBD1 (6 bases). V was cut by 6 bases and J by 4 bases, with 12 bases left in between. CDR1 and CDR2 from the germline V gene are MNHEY and SMNVEV (reference sequence). CDR3 length equals 13 residues. The CDR3 DNA reads TGTGCCAGCAGAACAGGGCCGGGCACTGAAGCTTTCTTG. Its translation: CASRTGPGTEAFL.

The genes are TRBV27 and TRBJ1-2; weak D call: TRBD1 (5 bases). Germline V gene data show CDR1 as MNHEY and CDR2 as SMNVEV (reference sequence). CDR3 length: 15 amino acids. Between the trimmed V and J ends, which lost 6 bases and 3 bases, there was a span of 17 bases. CDR3 DNA: TGTGCCAGCAGCTCTCAAAAGGGGTTCTACTATGGCTACACCTTC. Its protein is CASSSQKGFYYGYTF.

This clonotype was found a few times. The CDR3 here is CASSQERSQGNEKLFF. As DNA, the CDR3 is TGCGCCAGCAGCCAAGAGAGGTCCCAGGGTAATGAAAAACTGTTTTTT. This rearrangement joins TRBV4-1 to TRBJ1-4, with D possibly being TRBD1 (5 bases). Germline CDR1 and CDR2: MGHRA and YSYEKL. V was clipped by 0 bases and J by 4 bases, with 12 bases between them. There are 16 residues in the CDR3.

This clonotype was recorded a few times. The gene calls are TRBV12-3 or TRBV12-4 and TRBJ1-2, with TRBD1 matching over 8 bases. This CDR3 spans 16 amino acids. With 4 bases clipped from V and 5 bases from J, the junction kept 12 bases outside the gene matches. CDR3 residues: CASSSSPGQDPYGYTF. CDR3 coding DNA: TGTGCCAGCAGTTCCTCACCGGGACAGGACCCTTATGGCTACACCTTC.